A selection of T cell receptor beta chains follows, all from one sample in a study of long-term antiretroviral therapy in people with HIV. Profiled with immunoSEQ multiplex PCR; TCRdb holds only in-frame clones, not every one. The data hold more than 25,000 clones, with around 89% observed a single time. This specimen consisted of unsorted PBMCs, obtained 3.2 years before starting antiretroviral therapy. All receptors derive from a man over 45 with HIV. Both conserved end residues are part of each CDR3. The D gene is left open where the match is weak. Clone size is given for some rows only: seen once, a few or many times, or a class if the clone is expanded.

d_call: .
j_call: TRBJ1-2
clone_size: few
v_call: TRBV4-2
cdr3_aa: CASSQDLEGYGYTF
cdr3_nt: TGTGCCAGCAGCCAAGATTTGGAGGGCTATGGCTACACCTTC

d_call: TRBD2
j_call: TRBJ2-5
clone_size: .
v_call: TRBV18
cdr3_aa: CASSPPGLAGETQYF
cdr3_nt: TGTGCCAGCTCACCACCGGGACTAGCGGGAGAGACCCAGTACTTC

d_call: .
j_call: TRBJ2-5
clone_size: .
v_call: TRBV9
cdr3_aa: CASSVDGRETQYF
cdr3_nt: TGTGCCAGCAGCGTAGACGGGAGAGAGACCCAGTACTTC

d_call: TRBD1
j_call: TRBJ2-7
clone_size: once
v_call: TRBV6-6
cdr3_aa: CASSRGTGSYEQYF
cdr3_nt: TGTGCCAGCAGCCGGGGGACAGGGTCGTACGAGCAGTACTTC

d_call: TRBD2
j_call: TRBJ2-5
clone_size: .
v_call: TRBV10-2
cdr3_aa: CASSALGLAGGAETQYF
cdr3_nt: TGCGCCAGCAGTGCGTTGGGGCTAGCGGGAGGGGCAGAGACCCAGTACTTC

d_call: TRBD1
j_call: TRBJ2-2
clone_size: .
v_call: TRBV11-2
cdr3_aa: CASRQGAVTGELFF
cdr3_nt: TGTGCCAGCAGACAGGGGGCTGTCACCGGGGAGCTGTTTTTT

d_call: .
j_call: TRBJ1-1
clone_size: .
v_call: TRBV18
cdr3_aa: CASSQGRVNTEAFF
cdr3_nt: TGTGCCAGCTCGCAGGGACGCGTGAACACTGAAGCTTTCTTT

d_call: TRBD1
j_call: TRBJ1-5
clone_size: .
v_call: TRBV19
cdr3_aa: CASSGGTGGAKPQHF
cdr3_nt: TGTGCCAGTAGTGGGGGGACAGGGGGCGCCAAGCCCCAGCATTTT

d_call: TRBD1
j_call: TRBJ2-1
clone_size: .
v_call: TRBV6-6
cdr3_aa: CASSSRQGSTYNEQFF
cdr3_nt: TGTGCCAGCAGTTCTAGACAGGGGTCTACCTACAATGAGCAGTTCTTC

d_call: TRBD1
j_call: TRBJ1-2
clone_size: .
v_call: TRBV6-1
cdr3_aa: CASSVTGYYGYTF
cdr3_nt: TGTGCCAGCAGTGTGACAGGGTACTATGGCTACACCTTC

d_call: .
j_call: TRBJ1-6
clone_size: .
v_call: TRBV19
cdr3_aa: CASSNSPGLYSPLHF
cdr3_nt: TGTGCCAGTAGTAACTCGCCAGGTCTTTATTCACCCCTCCACTTT

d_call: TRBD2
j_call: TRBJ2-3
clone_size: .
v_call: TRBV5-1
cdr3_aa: CASSHARLAGVPDTQYF
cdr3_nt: TGCGCCAGCAGCCATGCAAGACTAGCGGGAGTCCCAGATACGCAGTATTTT

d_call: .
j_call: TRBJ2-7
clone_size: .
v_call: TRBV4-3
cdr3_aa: CASSQAGGEPYEQYF
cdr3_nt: TGCGCCAGCAGCCAAGCGGGCGGGGAACCCTACGAGCAGTACTTC

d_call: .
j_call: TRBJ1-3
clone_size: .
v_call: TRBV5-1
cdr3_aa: CASSVQGPGTIYF
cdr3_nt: TGCGCCAGCAGCGTTCAGGGCCCGGGGACCATATATTTT

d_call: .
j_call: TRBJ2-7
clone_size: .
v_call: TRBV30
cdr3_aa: CAWSWGSEQYF
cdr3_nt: TGTGCCTGGAGTTGGGGCTCCGAGCAGTACTTC

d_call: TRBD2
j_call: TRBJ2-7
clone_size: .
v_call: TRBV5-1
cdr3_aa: CASTMALAGVYEQYF
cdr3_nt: TGCGCCAGCACCATGGCCCTAGCGGGAGTCTACGAGCAGTACTTC

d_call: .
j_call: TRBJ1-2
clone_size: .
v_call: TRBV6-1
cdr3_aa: CASSEHNKNYGYTF
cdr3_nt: TGTGCCAGCAGTGAACACAACAAAAACTATGGCTACACCTTC

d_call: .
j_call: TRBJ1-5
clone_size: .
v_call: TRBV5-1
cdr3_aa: CASSLEGAQPQHF
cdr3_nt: TGCGCCAGCAGCTTGGAAGGGGCGCAGCCCCAGCATTTT

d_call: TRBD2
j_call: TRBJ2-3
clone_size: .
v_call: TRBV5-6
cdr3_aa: CASSLTSGATDTQYF
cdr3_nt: TGTGCCAGCAGCTTAACTAGCGGGGCAACAGATACGCAGTATTTT

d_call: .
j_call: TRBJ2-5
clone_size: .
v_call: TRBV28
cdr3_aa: CASSITGPVAEETQYF
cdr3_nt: TGTGCCAGCAGCATCACAGGGCCGGTAGCGGAAGAGACCCAGTACTTC

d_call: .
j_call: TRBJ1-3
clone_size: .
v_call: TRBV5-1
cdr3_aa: CASSQSSSGNTIYF
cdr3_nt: TGCGCCAGCAGCCAGAGCAGCTCTGGAAACACCATATATTTT

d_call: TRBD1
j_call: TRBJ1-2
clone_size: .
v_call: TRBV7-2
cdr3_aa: CASSLEGQGHYGYTF
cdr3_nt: TGTGCCAGCAGCTTAGAGGGACAGGGGCACTATGGCTACACCTTC

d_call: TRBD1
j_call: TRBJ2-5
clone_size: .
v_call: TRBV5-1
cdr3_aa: CASSPKGQGAETQYF
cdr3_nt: TGCGCCAGCAGCCCCAAGGGACAGGGGGCCGAGACCCAGTACTTC

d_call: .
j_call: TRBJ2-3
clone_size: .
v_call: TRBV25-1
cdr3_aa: CASSEYTQYF
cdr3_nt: TGTGCCAGCAGTGAATATACGCAGTATTTT

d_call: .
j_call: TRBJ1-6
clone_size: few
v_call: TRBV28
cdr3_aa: CASRSREGSSYNSPLHF
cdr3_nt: TGTGCCAGCAGGTCCCGTGAGGGGAGCTCCTATAATTCACCCCTCCACTTT

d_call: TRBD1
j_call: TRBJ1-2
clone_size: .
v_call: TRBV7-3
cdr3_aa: CASSRTGGDYGYTF
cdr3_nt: TGTGCCAGCAGCCGGACAGGGGGCGACTATGGCTACACCTTC

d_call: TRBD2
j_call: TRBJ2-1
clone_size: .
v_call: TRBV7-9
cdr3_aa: CASSLGLAGNRDEQFF
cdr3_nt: TGTGCCAGCAGCTTAGGACTAGCGGGAAATCGGGATGAGCAGTTCTTC

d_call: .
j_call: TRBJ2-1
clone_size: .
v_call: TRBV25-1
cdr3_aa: CASSVPGALHREQFF
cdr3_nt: TGTGCCAGCAGTGTACCCGGCGCCCTGCACAGGGAGCAGTTCTTC